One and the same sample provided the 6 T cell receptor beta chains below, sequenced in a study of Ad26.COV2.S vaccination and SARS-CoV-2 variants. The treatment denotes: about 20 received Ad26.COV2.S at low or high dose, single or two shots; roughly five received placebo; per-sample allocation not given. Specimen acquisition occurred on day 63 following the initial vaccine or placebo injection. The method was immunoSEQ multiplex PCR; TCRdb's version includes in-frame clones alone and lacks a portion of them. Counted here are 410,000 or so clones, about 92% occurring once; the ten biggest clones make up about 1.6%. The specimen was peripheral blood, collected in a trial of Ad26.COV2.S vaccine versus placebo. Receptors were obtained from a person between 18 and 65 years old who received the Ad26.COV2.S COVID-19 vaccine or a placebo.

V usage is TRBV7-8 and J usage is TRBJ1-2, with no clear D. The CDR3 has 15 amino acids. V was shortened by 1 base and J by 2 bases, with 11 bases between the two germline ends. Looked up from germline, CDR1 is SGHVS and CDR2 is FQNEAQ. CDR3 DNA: TGTGCCAGCAGCTTAGGGTTATCTCTAAACTATGGCTACACCTTC. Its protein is CASSLGLSLNYGYTF. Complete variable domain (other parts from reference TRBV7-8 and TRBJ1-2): GAGVSQSPRYKVAKRGQDVALRCDPISGHVSLFWYQQALGQGPEFLTYFQNEAQLDKSGLPSDRFFAERPEGSVSTLKIQRTQQEDSAVYLCASSLGLSLNYGYTFGSGTRLTVV.

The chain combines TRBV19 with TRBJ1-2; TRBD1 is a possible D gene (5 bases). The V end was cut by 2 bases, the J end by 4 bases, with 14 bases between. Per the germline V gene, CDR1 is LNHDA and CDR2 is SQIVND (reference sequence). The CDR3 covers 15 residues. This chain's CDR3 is CASSIQGTPFYGYTF. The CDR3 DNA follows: TGTGCCAGTAGTATACAGGGAACACCCTTCTATGGCTACACCTTC.

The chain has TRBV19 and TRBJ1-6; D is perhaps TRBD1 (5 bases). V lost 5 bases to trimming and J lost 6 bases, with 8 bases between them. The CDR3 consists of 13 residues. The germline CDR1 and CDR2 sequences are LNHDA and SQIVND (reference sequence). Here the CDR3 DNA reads TGTGCCAGTAGTGGGCAGGGTAATTCACCCCTCCACTTT. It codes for CASSGQGNSPLHF.

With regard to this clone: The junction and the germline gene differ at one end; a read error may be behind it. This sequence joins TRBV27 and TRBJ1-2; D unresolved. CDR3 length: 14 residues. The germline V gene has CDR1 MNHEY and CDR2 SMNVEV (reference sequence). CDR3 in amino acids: CASSLSKGRYGYTF. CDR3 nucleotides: TGTGCCAGCAGTCTATCGAAGGGTCGGTATGGCTACACCTTC.

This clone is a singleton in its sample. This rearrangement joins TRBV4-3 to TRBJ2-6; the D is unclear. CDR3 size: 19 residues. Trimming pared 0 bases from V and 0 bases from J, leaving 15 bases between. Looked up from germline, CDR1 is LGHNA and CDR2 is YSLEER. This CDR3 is CASSQDRVDRFSGANVLTF. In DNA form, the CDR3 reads TGCGCCAGCAGCCAAGATCGTGTAGACCGCTTCTCTGGGGCCAACGTCCTGACTTTC.

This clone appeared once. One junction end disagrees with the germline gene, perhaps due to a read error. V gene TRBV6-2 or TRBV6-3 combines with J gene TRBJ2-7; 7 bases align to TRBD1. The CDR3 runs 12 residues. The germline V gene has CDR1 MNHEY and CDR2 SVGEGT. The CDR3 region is CASSLMGQKLIF. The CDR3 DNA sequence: TGTGCCAGCAGTTTAATGGGACAGAAACTTATCTTC.